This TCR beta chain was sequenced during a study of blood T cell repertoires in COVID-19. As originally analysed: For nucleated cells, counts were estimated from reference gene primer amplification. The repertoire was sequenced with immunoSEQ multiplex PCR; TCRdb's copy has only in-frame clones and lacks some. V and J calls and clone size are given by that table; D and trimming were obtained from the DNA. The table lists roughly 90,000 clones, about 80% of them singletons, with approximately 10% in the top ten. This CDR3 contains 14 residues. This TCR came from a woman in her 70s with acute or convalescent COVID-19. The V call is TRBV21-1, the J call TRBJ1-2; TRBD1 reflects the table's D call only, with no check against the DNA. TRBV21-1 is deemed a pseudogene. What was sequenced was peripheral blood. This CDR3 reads CASSKAETGNGYTF. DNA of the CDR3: TGTGCCAGCAGCAAAGCTGAGACAGGGAATGGCTACACCTTC.